These T cell receptor beta chains were read from a single sample in a study of T cell repertoires in ileal Crohn's disease. Assay: immunoSEQ multiplex PCR; the TCRdb copy retains only in-frame clones and omits some. Altogether several thousand clones are present, 75% to 85% being singletons, with the ten largest covering about 31%. The sequenced sample was ileal tissue. All receptors derive from an adult with Crohn's disease. CDR3s include the opening cysteine and the closing phenylalanine or tryptophan. A D gene is named only where the DNA matches it firmly. Some rows mark clone size as missing; the rest say once, few, many or name a class of expanded clone.

d_call	j_call	v_call	clone_size	cdr3_nt	cdr3_aa
NA	TRBJ2-5	TRBV11-2	once	TGTGCCAGCAGCTTAGATGCCCGGGTAGAGACCCAGTACTTC	CASSLDARVETQYF
NA	TRBJ1-2	TRBV5-5	NA	TGTGCCAGCAGCTTCCCCGGTCTGAGAGGCTACACCTTC	CASSFPGLRGYTF
TRBD1	TRBJ2-1	TRBV5-1	NA	TGCGCCAGCAGCTTGTGGGACAGCGACAATGAGCAGTTCTTC	CASSLWDSDNEQFF
TRBD2	TRBJ2-1	TRBV7-3	NA	TGTGCCAGCAGCCCCAGGACTAGCGGGGACTACAATGAGCAGTTCTTC	CASSPRTSGDYNEQFF
TRBD1	TRBJ1-4	TRBV10-1	NA	TGCGCCAGCAGTGCAGGGACAGCTTCTAATGAAAAACTGTTTTTT	CASSAGTASNEKLFF
TRBD1	TRBJ1-5	TRBV6-5	NA	TGTGCCAGCTCGACAGGGACTCAGCCCCAGCATTTT	CASSTGTQPQHF
NA	TRBJ2-5	TRBV5-1	NA	TGCGCCAGCAGCTTGGCCCCGGGCCTTGAAGAGACCCAGTACTTC	CASSLAPGLEETQYF
NA	TRBJ2-2	TRBV4-1	once	TGCGCCAGCAGCCAAGATCTAGGGACCGGGGAGCTGTTTTTT	CASSQDLGTGELFF
NA	TRBJ2-1	TRBV6-5	NA	TGTGCCAGCAGCCTAGCGAGAGTTAGGAATGAGCAGTTCTTC	CASSLARVRNEQFF
NA	TRBJ2-5	TRBV7-9	once	TGTGCCAGCAGCTTAACTAGGGAACAAGAGACCCAGTACTTC	CASSLTREQETQYF
NA	TRBJ1-1	TRBV6-5	NA	TGTGCCAGCAGTTACTCGGGGACGGGGAACACTGAAGCTTTCTTT	CASSYSGTGNTEAFF
NA	TRBJ2-1	TRBV2	NA	TGTGCCAGCATAGGGGCGGGGGCGACAAATGAGCAGTTCTTC	CASIGAGATNEQFF
TRBD2	TRBJ2-1	TRBV5-8	NA	TGTGCCAGCAGCTTGACACTAGCGGGGGGGCTGGATGAGCAGTTCTTC	CASSLTLAGGLDEQFF
TRBD2	TRBJ2-1	TRBV7-2	once	TGTGCCAGCAGCTTAGAGCGGGGGCCCTACAATGAGCAGTTCTTC	CASSLERGPYNEQFF
TRBD2	TRBJ2-1	TRBV4-2	NA	TGTGCCAGCAGCCAAGATGGGACTAGCGGGGGCAATGAGCAGTTCTTC	CASSQDGTSGGNEQFF
NA	TRBJ1-5	TRBV2	few	TGTGCCAGCAGCGAATACGACACAGGAGTTTTTTATAGCAATCAGCCCCAGCATTTT	CASSEYDTGVFYSNQPQHF
TRBD1	TRBJ1-1	TRBV12-5	NA	TGTGCTAGTGGTTTGGCCATGGGACAGGGCGGAACTGAAGCTTTCTTT	CASGLAMGQGGTEAFF
TRBD2	TRBJ2-7	TRBV4-2	NA	TGTGCCAGCAGCCAAGCCCAGTGGACTAGCGGGAGCACCTACGAGCAGTACTTC	CASSQAQWTSGSTYEQYF
TRBD1	TRBJ1-6	TRBV11-2	once	TGTGCCAGCAGCAACCGGGACAGCTCACCCCTCCACTTT	CASSNRDSSPLHF
NA	TRBJ1-6	TRBV19	large	TGTGCCAGTAGTATAGCCTCACAAGTACCCCTCCACTTT	CASSIASQVPLHF
NA	TRBJ1-2	TRBV6-5	NA	TGTGCCAGCAGATCTACAGAAGTCTATGGCTACACCTTC	CASRSTEVYGYTF
TRBD1	TRBJ1-1	TRBV18	NA	TGTGCCAGCTCACGAGCAGGGGGAATGGCTGAAGCTTTCTTT	CASSRAGGMAEAFF
TRBD2	TRBJ2-3	TRBV6-1	NA	TGTGCCAGCAGCCTAGCGGAGACAGATACGCAGTATTTT	CASSLAETDTQYF
NA	TRBJ2-3	TRBV15	NA	TGTGCCACCAGCAGAGTCCCCAGGGGAGCTGATACGCAGTATTTT	CATSRVPRGADTQYF
NA	TRBJ2-5	TRBV10-2	NA	TGCGCCAGCAGGACCGGAGGGGAGACCCAGTACTTC	CASRTGGETQYF
NA	TRBJ1-3	TRBV6-5	NA	TGTGCCACCAAAGGGGCCCATCGCTCTGGAAACACCATATATTTT	CATKGAHRSGNTIYF
NA	TRBJ2-7	TRBV18	NA	TGTGCCAGCTCACCAAGGTCTGGCGAGCAGTACTTC	CASSPRSGEQYF
NA	TRBJ2-4	TRBV27	NA	TGTGCCAGCAGCGCAGGTCGGGATAAAAACATTCAGTACTTC	CASSAGRDKNIQYF
NA	TRBJ1-1	TRBV29-1	NA	TGCAGCGTTTGTCAATCTGGGGGCCGCACTGAAGCTTTCTTT	CSVCQSGGRTEAFF
NA	TRBJ2-2	TRBV6-4	NA	TGTGCCAGCAGTGACAGGGACACCGGGGAGCTGTTTTTT	CASSDRDTGELFF
NA	TRBJ2-1	TRBV5-1	NA	TGCGCCAGCAGCCCCGCCGCGACGAGATACAATGAGCAGTTCTTC	CASSPAATRYNEQFF
NA	TRBJ1-4	TRBV6-5	NA	TGTGCCAGCAGTTACTCATCGGGGAGTAGGTACGAAAAACTGTTTTTT	CASSYSSGSRYEKLFF
NA	TRBJ2-7	TRBV5-6	few	TGTGCCAGCAGCTTGTGGCGGCAGGCAAGCTCCTACGAGCAGTACTTC	CASSLWRQASSYEQYF
NA	TRBJ1-1	TRBV29-1	NA	TGCAGCGTTGAGATGGGGGGCACTGAAGCTTTCTTT	CSVEMGGTEAFF
NA	TRBJ2-3	TRBV11-3	NA	TGTGCCAGCAGCCCGTCAGCGGGCACGCAGTATTTT	CASSPSAGTQYF
NA	TRBJ2-1	TRBV6-5	NA	TGTGCCAGCAGTTACTCGAAGCCGGTGCTAAATGAGCAGTTCTTC	CASSYSKPVLNEQFF
TRBD2	TRBJ2-1	TRBV9	once	TGTGCCAGCAGCGTAGATGGCGGGGGGCTCTTCTTC	CASSVDGGGLFF
NA	TRBJ2-7	TRBV2	NA	TGTGCCAGCAGGGAAGGCGGAGAGCAGTACTTC	CASREGGEQYF
NA	TRBJ1-1	TRBV5-6	NA	TGTGCCAGCAGCCCGGGGGAGTCAGGGTTGAACACTGAAGCTTTCTTT	CASSPGESGLNTEAFF
NA	TRBJ1-6	TRBV27	medium-sized	TGTGCCAGCAGTTTATCGTCGGGGGGGTCAGGGCGGACACCCCTCCACTTT	CASSLSSGGSGRTPLHF
NA	TRBJ2-1	TRBV28	NA	TGTGCCAGCAGTTTGCGAGGAAGCTCCTACAATGAGCAGTTCTTC	CASSLRGSSYNEQFF
NA	TRBJ2-7	TRBV28	NA	TGTGCCAGCAGTCGGGTTGGAGTCTACGAGCAGTACTTC	CASSRVGVYEQYF
NA	TRBJ2-6	TRBV2	NA	TGTGCCAGCAGGGAGCAGGGGACCGGGGCCAACGTCCTGACTTTC	CASREQGTGANVLTF
NA	TRBJ2-2	TRBV10-2	once	TGCGCCAGCAGCCAGGGACGGTCGGGCACCGGGGAGCTGTTTTTT	CASSQGRSGTGELFF
TRBD1	TRBJ1-1	TRBV29-1	once	TGCAGCGGCCGACCTGGGACAGGGTTGAACACTGAAGCTTTCTTT	CSGRPGTGLNTEAFF
TRBD2	TRBJ2-7	TRBV5-1	NA	TGCGCCAGCAGCGTAGCGGGGTCCTCCTACGAGCAGTACTTC	CASSVAGSSYEQYF
TRBD1	TRBJ2-7	TRBV28	NA	TGTGCCAGCAGAACAGGGGTTGAGCAGTACTTC	CASRTGVEQYF
NA	TRBJ2-5	TRBV10-2	few	TGCGCCAGCAGTGGAGGGGTTGGAGAGACCCAGTACTTC	CASSGGVGETQYF
NA	TRBJ2-3	TRBV6-1	NA	TGTGCCAGCAGTGAATTGGGCCACCAGGCGACGCAGTATTTT	CASSELGHQATQYF
NA	TRBJ1-6	TRBV5-4	NA	TGTGCCAGCAGCTCGGACAGCCGGGCGGATTCACCCCTCCACTTT	CASSSDSRADSPLHF
TRBD1	TRBJ1-4	TRBV6-6	few	TGTGCCAGCAGCCAGACAGGGAGGGAACTGTTTTTT	CASSQTGRELFF
NA	TRBJ1-5	TRBV28	medium-sized	TGTGCCAGCAGGGGGGGGCAGAATCAGCCCCAGCATTTT	CASRGGQNQPQHF
NA	TRBJ2-2	TRBV19	NA	TGTGCCAGTAGTATGTTTGGGAGCCTAAACACCGGGGAGCTGTTTTTT	CASSMFGSLNTGELFF
TRBD1	TRBJ1-1	TRBV5-1	NA	TGCGCCAGCAGCGGGACAGGGGTTCTCACTGAAGCTTTCTTT	CASSGTGVLTEAFF
NA	TRBJ2-1	TRBV6-1	NA	TGTGCCAGCAGCCCCCGCGGTGAGCAGTTCTTC	CASSPRGEQFF